The T cell receptor (beta chain) described here comes from a study of T cells in Graves' hyperthyroidism and ophthalmopathy. Unmatched junction bases numbered 15, after V lost 3 bases and J lost 5 bases. From germline, CDR1 is SGHRS and CDR2 YFSETQ. This CDR3 comprises 17 residues. In the case of this clonotype: Its target is not known.

Study results and limitations: Most clonotypes expanded in the thyroid (above 0.001) were also present in blood.

The TCR beta CDR3 regions underwent amplification using RNA transcripts as the source. The study used the HTBI primer set for a first-round RT-PCR of the TCR CDR3. TCRdb re-derived calls from the multiplex PCR reads in MiXCR, one entry per CDR3 protein. In the table there are fewer than 750,000 distinct CDR3 sequences, about 14% of which are singletons. The sample comprised blood. This TCR derives from a woman in her 50s with Graves' ophthalmopathy. The chain carries TRBV5-1 and TRBJ2-5, with 8 positions matching TRBD1. The CDR3 spells CASSSVGQGSFGETQYF. CDR3 DNA: TGCGCCAGCAGCTCTGTAGGACAGGGCAGCTTTGGGGAGACCCAGTACTTC.